This TCR beta chain was found in a study of T-cell memory formation after mild COVID-19. Findings and limits, study-wide: Whereas later expanders leaned CD4+, clones contracting day 15 to 85 showed a balanced CD4/CD8 makeup. In pre-infection memory, a portion of responding clones appeared, which suggested that cross-reactive memory joined.

The authors produced TCR alpha and TCR beta cDNA libraries with sample barcodes and UMIs by 5'RACE using constant-segment primers. TCRdb recomputed calls from the 5' RACE reads with MiXCR, one row per CDR3 protein. There are fewer than 400,000 distinct CDR3 sequences in the sample; approximately 16% occur only once, and roughly 21% lies in the top ten. This clonotype occurred a few times. Antigen unknown. CDR1 and CDR2 from the germline V gene are PRHDT and FYEKMQ (reference sequence). V dropped 3 bases and J dropped 2 bases, with 8 bases sitting between them. This CDR3 region has 15 residues. The J gene is TRBJ2-6, the V gene TRBV13; D remains unclear. What was sequenced was PBMCs or a T cell subset sorted from them (not recorded which). The source is a man between 18 and 29 years old who had mild COVID-19 (a few samples of this study predate the infection). Cell type and time point are not known. CDR3 DNA: TGTGCCAGCAGCTTGGGTCTTCCTGGGGCCAACGTCCTGACTTTC. This gives the protein CASSLGLPGANVLTF.